A single sample gave rise to the 3 T cell receptor beta chains below, sequenced in a study of response to subunit inactivated influenza vaccine. TCRdb analysed the RT-PCR reads with MiXCR anew, one entry per CDR3 protein. The sample has over 650,000 distinct CDR3 sequences, about 18% seen once. Sequenced material: PBMCs from blood, taken approximately 5 days after vaccination. Receptors originate from a man aged 45 to 65 who received an inactivated influenza vaccine.

This chain connects TRBV2 to TRBJ2-2, with D maybe TRBD1 (6 bases). Trimming cost V 3 bases and J 6 bases, with 11 bases left between them. This CDR3 has 14 residues. Germline V gives CDR1 SNHLY, CDR2 FYNNEI. The CDR3 nucleotides are TGTGCCAGCAGTGAGACAGGACCCCCCGGGGAGCTGTTTTTT. It is translated as CASSETGPPGELFF.

The chain links TRBV10-3 to TRBJ1-1; D may be TRBD1 (5 bases). V was pared by 2 bases and J by 4 bases, with 14 bases between. The germline CDR1 and CDR2 sequences are ENHRY and SYGVKD. The CDR3 sequence is 15 residues long. In DNA form, the CDR3 reads TGTGCCATCAGTGAGAAGGAGCGGGGGGTCACTGAAGCTTTCTTT. Translated: CAISEKERGVTEAFF.

This chain uses TRBV15 with TRBJ2-1; TRBD1 aligns across 9 bases. The CDR3 is made up of 15 amino acids. V shed 5 bases, J shed 10 bases, and the junction held 12 bases outside the gene matches. Germline lookup yields CDR1 LNHNV and CDR2 YYDKDF (reference sequence). CDR3 amino acids: CATSRDRVGFGEQFF. CDR3 sequence (DNA): TGTGCCACCAGCCGGGACAGGGTTGGGTTCGGCGAGCAGTTCTTC. The full variable domain, rest sourced from reference TRBV15 and TRBJ2-1, is DAMVIQNPRYQVTQFGKPVTLSCSQTLNHNVMYWYQQKSSQAPKLLFHYYDKDFNNEADTPDNFQSRRPNTSFCFLDIRSPGLGDTAMYLCATSRDRVGFGEQFFGPGTRLTVL.